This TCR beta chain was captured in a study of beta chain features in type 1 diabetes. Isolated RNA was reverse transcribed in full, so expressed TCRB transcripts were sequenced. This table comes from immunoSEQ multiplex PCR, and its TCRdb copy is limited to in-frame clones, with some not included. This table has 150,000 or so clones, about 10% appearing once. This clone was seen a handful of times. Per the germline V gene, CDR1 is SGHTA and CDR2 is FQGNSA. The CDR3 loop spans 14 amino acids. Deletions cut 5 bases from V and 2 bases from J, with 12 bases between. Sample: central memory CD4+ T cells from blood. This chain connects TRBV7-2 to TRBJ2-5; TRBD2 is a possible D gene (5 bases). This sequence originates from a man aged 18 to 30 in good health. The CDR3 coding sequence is TGTGCCAGCAGCCGGGGTAGCGCGCAAGAGACCCAGTACTTC. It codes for CASSRGSAQETQYF.